This T cell receptor (beta chain) appears in the sequencing data of a study of blood T cells in healthy people across ages (dated by TCRdb to 2013 to 2016). Looking at the study overall: Template switching captured roughly one uniquely barcoded TCR beta cDNA molecule per two T cells in model experiments. The donors were divided into four age groups: young (average around 15 years), middle-aged (about 39), aged (about 62) and long-lived (roughly 82). To avoid experimental bias, donors of different ages were spread randomly across the sequencing lanes. The study analyzed two additional independent replicas of 1 million unique cDNA reads from the same blood draw for two donors, one aged 18 to 29 and one aged 80 or older. Age-related changes in TCR beta repertoire diversity were measured in the study by deep sequencing normalized with unique cDNA molecular identifiers.

Details on this clonotype: The antigen it recognizes is unknown. No clone much larger than this one lies a single base away; base qualities are absent.

What the authors observed across the whole study: Because the CMV infection status of the donors was unknown, age-related changes in expanded clonotypes may potentially have been confounded. Observed TCR beta diversity per million T cells fell roughly linearly with age, and a significant reduction was already apparent by age around 40. Compared with the aged group, the long-lived group had more naive CD4+ T cells, fewer expanded clones and increased TCR diversity, a pattern suggesting age selection. A strong correlation was found between observed TCR beta diversity and the percentage of naive T cells measured by flow cytometry. Estimates of total diversity from one million sequenced T cells were regarded as lower bounds and underestimates. Since profiling was done on bulk unsorted PBMCs, naive and antigen-experienced compartments could not be conclusively compared.

The donors were around 39 Caucasian individuals from Russia, aged 6 to 90 years, who were systemically healthy. Ten milliliters of peripheral blood were collected from each donor into EDTA-treated Vacutainer tubes. Ficoll-Paque density-gradient centrifugation was used to isolate PBMCs, with at least 7 million per sample. Total RNA was extracted from PBMCs with Trizol reagent, with at least 6 micrograms obtained per sample. Naive CD45RAhigh/CD27high T cell percentages were measured by flow cytometry on a PBMC aliquot from every donor. The receptor library was made with 5' RACE. Instrument on record: Illumina HiSeq 2500. The second PCR ran for about 6 to 11 cycles and used a J-beta primer mix along with a sample-barcoded 5' primer. A template-switch 5' adaptor carrying 12 random nucleotides introduced a unique molecular identifier onto each TCR beta cDNA molecule. At least 2.5 million CDR3-containing paired-end reads were obtained from each sample. First-strand cDNA synthesis was performed from all RNA using the Mint cDNA synthesis kit, with priming by a TRBC-specific oligonucleotide. All cDNA was treated with uracil-DNA glycosylase and then went through a first 18-cycle PCR with the universal primers M1SS and BC2_uni_R. Turning to the authors' computational methods: Each sample was normalized by randomly selecting 1 million high-quality reads, each carrying a distinct molecular identifier. Reads with shared molecular identifiers were discarded instead of being binned into consensus sequences. MiTCR, run with a Q25 quality threshold and the strictest error-elimination algorithm, handled CDR3 identification, clonotype clustering and error correction. A nonparametric unseen species model using Euler transformation provided a lower-bound estimate of total TCR beta diversity. TCRdb cleaned the public reads at Q25 with fastp, built clones with MiXCR and kept in-frame beta chains. Rows are unified per CDR3 protein, each entry keeping the most common DNA and genes. The V and J calls and clone size come from TCRdb's table, not from the authors' own analysis. This sample lists roughly 1.4 million distinct CDR3 sequences; roughly 64% were detected once. 6.5% to 8.5% of the sample is in the top ten clones.

The clonotype originates from a man younger than 30 in good health. The sequencing sample was made of blood.

The nucleotides read TGTGCCAGCAAAGAAGCGGGGCACGACACCGGGGAGCTGTTTTTT. The translation is CASKEAGHDTGELFF. Rearrangement joined TRBV6-2 or TRBV6-3 to TRBJ2-2, with 7 central nucleotides matching TRBD2. The CDR3, from cysteine to phenylalanine, totals 15 residues. Only the CDR3 portion is preserved as DNA: 45 bases, with reading frame beginning at the first base. Trimming leaves V shorter by 7 bases and J shorter by 3 bases, with the junction holding 8 bases beyond the gene matches. For CDR1 and CDR2, the germline V gene lists MNHEY and SVGEGT.